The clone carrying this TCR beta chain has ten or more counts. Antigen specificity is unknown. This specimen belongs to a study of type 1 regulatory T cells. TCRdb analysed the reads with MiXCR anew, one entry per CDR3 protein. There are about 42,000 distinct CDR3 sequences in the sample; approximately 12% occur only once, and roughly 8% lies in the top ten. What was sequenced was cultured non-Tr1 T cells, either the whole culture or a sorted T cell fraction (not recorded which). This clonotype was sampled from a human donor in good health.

As DNA, the CDR3 is TGTGCCAGCAGCTTATTGTCTAGTCAGGCCACACAGTTCTTC. As protein: CASSLLSSQATQFF. V usage is TRBV7-2 and J usage is TRBJ2-1; D is unresolved. Trimming removed 2 bases at V and 13 bases at J, with 18 bases between. This CDR3 has 14 residues. Germline V gene lookup returns CDR1 SGHTA and CDR2 FQGNSA. The entire variable domain, with the rest obtained from reference TRBV7-2 and TRBJ2-1, is as follows: GAGVSQSPSNKVTEKGKDVELRCDPISGHTALYWYRQSLGQGLEFLIYFQGNSAPDKSGLPSDRFSAERTGGSVSTLTIQRTQQEDSAVYLCASSLLSSQATQFFGPGTRLTVL.